These 24 T cell receptor beta chains were all obtained from the same sample, sequenced in a study of shared clonotypes between healthy human individuals (dated by TCRdb to 2018 to 2021). Libraries were prepared through the immunoSEQ multiplex PCR assay. The table was pulled from immuneACCESS by TCRdb, which kept in-frame rearrangements only. Such tables lose some clones; where checked, under half of the loss comes from unresolved V genes, and the rest has no known cause. For this sample the table gives around 2,100,000 clones, of which approximately 94% were detected only once. The ten most abundant clones make up under 1.5% of the sample. For the CD8 naive samples, CD45RO-negative cells were positively selected for CCR7, yielding a CD45RA+CCR7+ population from which TemRA cells were excluded. Specimen: naive CD8+ T cells sorted from blood. The intended sense of this specimen's cell subset or site label: CD45RA+CCR7+. Receptors were obtained from a man aged 18 to 30 in good health.

The chain recombines TRBV27 with TRBJ2-7; D is perhaps TRBD1 (5 bases). The CDR3 extends over 15 amino acids. Trimming cost V 6 bases and J 3 bases, with 18 bases left between them. Germline V CDR1 and CDR2: MNHEY, SMNVEV (reference sequence). CDR3 DNA sequence: TGTGCCAGCAGACCACAGGCAACACTGAACTACGAGCAGTACTTC. Translation: CASRPQATLNYEQYF.

This clone appeared a single time. This rearrangement joins TRBV18 to TRBJ2-6; D is perhaps TRBD1 or TRBD2 (6 bases each). Germline loops: CDR1 KGHSH, CDR2 LQKENI. V lost 1 base, J lost 2 bases, and 12 bases lay in between. The CDR3 covers 17 residues. CDR3 loop: CASSPLPGATGANVLTF. The CDR3 bases are TGTGCCAGCTCACCACTCCCGGGGGCAACTGGGGCCAACGTCCTGACTTTC. Full variable domain (rest looked up from reference TRBV18 and TRBJ2-6): NAGVMQNPRHLVRRRGQEARLRCSPMKGHSHVYWYRQLPEEGLKFMVYLQKENIIDESGMPKERFSAEFPKEGPSILRIQQVVRGDSAAYFCASSPLPGATGANVLTFGAGSRLTVL.

In the case of this clone: The sample holds other DNA sequences that translate to the same CDR3. This rearrangement joins TRBV30 to TRBJ1-1; D remains ambiguous. V was cut by 2 bases and J by 4 bases, with 5 bases left in between. CDR1 is GTSNPN and CDR2 is SVGIG in the germline V gene (reference sequence). The CDR3 is 11 residues long. This CDR3 reads CAWSTGTEAFF. In DNA, the CDR3 is TGTGCCTGGAGTACGGGCACTGAAGCTTTCTTT.

The gene calls are TRBV5-1 and TRBJ2-7, with D uncertain. CDR3 length: 11 residues. Germline CDR1 is SGHRS and CDR2 is YFSETQ. The V gene lost 3 bases and the J gene lost 7 bases, with 8 bases spanning the gap. CDR3: CASSSNGEQYF. CDR3 nucleotide sequence: TGCGCCAGCAGCTCCAACGGGGAGCAGTACTTC.

The J gene is TRBJ1-2, the V gene TRBV6-5, with 10 nucleotides matching TRBD1. Germline CDR1 and CDR2: MNHEY and SVGAGI. V gave up 6 bases and J gave up 4 bases; unmatched junction bases: 8. The CDR3 runs to 15 residues. DNA for the CDR3: TGTGCCAGCAGCTACGACAGGGGGCTTCGCTATGGCTACACCTTC. Translated: CASSYDRGLRYGYTF.

This chain connects TRBV11-2 to TRBJ2-1; 8 nucleotides match TRBD2. The CDR3 runs 14 residues. With 6 bases clipped from V and 9 bases from J, the junction kept 10 bases outside the gene matches. Germline-derived CDR1 and CDR2 are SGHAT and FQNNGV. CDR3 nucleotide sequence: TGTGCCAGCAGGGAGTCGGTAGCGGGAATTGAGCAGTTCTTC. Translating gives CASRESVAGIEQFF.

The chain has TRBV5-5 and TRBJ2-7, with D perhaps being TRBD1 or TRBD2 (5 bases each). The germline V gene encodes CDR1 SGHKS and CDR2 YYEKEE (reference sequence). The germline V and J ends were trimmed by 4 bases and 3 bases, with 14 bases remaining between them. This CDR3 spans 14 amino acids. The CDR3 nucleotides read TGTGCCAGCAGCGCCGGGGCAGAGGACTACGAGCAGTACTTC. Encoded protein: CASSAGAEDYEQYF.

J is TRBJ1-1 and V is TRBV10-2, with D possibly being TRBD1 (6 bases). The CDR3 has 15 residues. Germline V lookup: CDR1 WSHSY, CDR2 SAAADI. The ends were cut back, 4 bases at V and 5 bases at J, with 17 bases in the middle. This CDR3 reads CASSGLGAGMTEAFF. CDR3 DNA sequence: TGCGCCAGCAGTGGCCTGGGGGCAGGGATGACTGAAGCTTTCTTT.

This rearrangement joins TRBV5-6 to TRBJ2-7; the match to TRBD2 covers 7 bases. Germline V gives CDR1 SGHDT, CDR2 YYEEEE. This CDR3 has 13 amino acids. The V segment lost 3 bases and the J segment 5 bases; nucleotides outside the gene matches: 5. CDR3 bases: TGTGCCAGCAGCTCCTTACTAGCGAACGAGCAGTACTTC. Its translation: CASSSLLANEQYF.

The chain uses TRBV15 and TRBJ1-3; D is unresolved. Trimming removed 4 bases at V and 4 bases at J, with 8 bases between. The V gene's germline CDR1 is LNHNV and CDR2 YYDKDF (reference sequence). This CDR3 contains 13 residues. CDR3 sequence reads: CATSTGRGNTIYF. CDR3 sequence (DNA): TGTGCCACCAGCACCGGGCGAGGAAACACCATATATTTT. Looking up the rest from reference TRBV15 and TRBJ1-3 gives the full variable domain: DAMVIQNPRYQVTQFGKPVTLSCSQTLNHNVMYWYQQKSSQAPKLLFHYYDKDFNNEADTPDNFQSRRPNTSFCFLDIRSPGLGDTAMYLCATSTGRGNTIYFGEGSWLTVV.

A remark on this clone: Other DNA variants within this sample encode the same CDR3. V gene TRBV27 combines with J gene TRBJ1-6, with unresolved D. This CDR3 contains 14 residues. Germline V gene sequence: CDR1 MNHEY, CDR2 SMNVEV (reference sequence). Trimming cost V 2 bases and J 0 bases, with 2 bases left between them. The DNA for the CDR3 is TGTGCCAGCAGTTTAAGCTCCTATAATTCACCCCTCCACTTT. This gives the protein CASSLSSYNSPLHF.

The J gene is TRBJ2-3, the V gene TRBV7-3, with D perhaps TRBD2 (6 bases). Germline V gene sequence: CDR1 SGHTA, CDR2 FQGTGA. CDR3 length: 15 amino acids. Trimming took 2 bases from V and 2 from J, leaving 11 bases between them. Here the CDR3 reads CASSLYGGDTDTQYF. In DNA form, the CDR3 reads TGTGCCAGCAGCTTATATGGCGGGGACACAGATACGCAGTATTTT.

The CDR3: CASSLFDRPNTGELFF. The CDR3 coding sequence is TGTGCCAGCAGTTTATTTGACAGGCCTAACACCGGGGAGCTGTTTTTT. V is TRBV27 and J is TRBJ2-2; D possibly corresponds to TRBD1 (6 bases). CDR3 length equals 16 residues. Trimming removed 1 base from V and 2 bases from J, with 11 bases in between. Germline V gene lookup returns CDR1 MNHEY and CDR2 SMNVEV (reference sequence).

This clone appeared once. The rearrangement joins TRBV6-1 to TRBJ1-5; 7 nucleotides match TRBD1. With 4 bases clipped from V and 5 bases from J, the junction kept 14 bases outside the gene matches. Germline assignment: CDR1 MNHNS and CDR2 SASEGT. The CDR3 is 17 residues long. Written as DNA, the CDR3 is TGTGCCAGCAGTGCCCCCATTGGCGGGACAGCCTATCAGCCCCAGCATTTT. Translation: CASSAPIGGTAYQPQHF.

About this clone itself: Different DNA sequences within this sample yield the same CDR3. This chain links TRBV7-8 with TRBJ1-5; D not certain. V was shortened by 1 base and J by 5 bases, with 6 bases between the two germline ends. The CDR3 totals 13 residues. Germline CDR1 reads SGHVS; CDR2 reads FQNEAQ. The CDR3 region is CASSLGDYQPQHF. The CDR3 DNA reads TGTGCCAGCAGCTTAGGGGATTATCAGCCCCAGCATTTT.

This chain uses TRBV7-2 with TRBJ2-1; D is uncertain. Between the trimmed V and J ends, which lost 0 bases and 4 bases, there was a span of 7 bases. CDR3 size: 14 residues. In germline, CDR1 is SGHTA, CDR2 FQGNSA. CDR3 region: CASSLAPDYNEQFF. As DNA, the CDR3 is TGTGCCAGCAGCTTAGCCCCGGATTACAATGAGCAGTTCTTC.

This clone has just one count. This sequence joins TRBV9 and TRBJ2-3, with 9 bases matching TRBD2. V shed 6 bases and J 4 bases; nucleotides not matched to a gene: 9. The V gene's germline CDR1 is SGDLS and CDR2 YYNGEE. The CDR3 length is 15 residues. The CDR3 region has the DNA TGTGCCAGCACCCCCGGCGGGGGGGCCTCAGATACGCAGTATTTT. This translates into CASTPGGGASDTQYF. The variable domain in full, with the rest retrieved from reference TRBV9 and TRBJ2-3, is DSGVTQTPKHLITATGQRVTLRCSPRSGDLSVYWYQQSLDQGLQFLIQYYNGEERAKGNILERFSAQQFPDLHSELNLSSLELGDSALYFCASTPGGGASDTQYFGPGTRLTVL.

This chain connects TRBV9 to TRBJ2-7; D is possibly TRBD2 (5 bases). The V end lost 4 bases, the J end lost 7 bases, and 21 bases lay between the germline ends. The CDR3 spans 15 residues. Germline values: CDR1 SGDLS, CDR2 YYNGEE. The DNA of the CDR3 is TGTGCCAGCAGCTTTTCCGACGGCGGGCCGGGGGAGCAGTACTTC. Translation: CASSFSDGGPGEQYF.

This clone was counted a single time. The genes are TRBV28 and TRBJ2-3, with 7 bases that match TRBD2. The CDR3 covers 14 residues. Germline V gene data show CDR1 as MDHEN and CDR2 as SYDVKM. The ends lost 3 bases at V and 5 bases at J; junction bases unmatched: 5. DNA for the CDR3: TGTGCCAGCAGTTTGGCGGGGGAAGGAGATACGCAGTATTTT. Encoded protein: CASSLAGEGDTQYF.

This clone was recorded only once. This sequence joins TRBV4-1 and TRBJ2-5; 8 bases are shared with TRBD1. V shed 4 bases and J 5 bases; nucleotides not matched to a gene: 6. This CDR3 is 14 amino acids long. CDR1 and CDR2 from the germline V gene are MGHRA and YSYEKL. CDR3 DNA: TGCGCCAGCAGCCCCGGACAGGGTCCGGAGACCCAGTACTTC. Translating gives CASSPGQGPETQYF.

The rearrangement uses TRBV2 and TRBJ2-3; 12 bases map to TRBD2. V shed 8 bases, J shed 3 bases, and the junction held 3 bases outside the gene matches. Looked up from germline, CDR1 is SNHLY and CDR2 is FYNNEI. The CDR3 runs to 14 residues. CDR3 coding DNA: TGTGCCAGCGCAGGACTAGCGGGAACAGATACGCAGTATTTT. As protein: CASAGLAGTDTQYF.

This chain connects TRBV27 to TRBJ2-7, with TRBD2 as a possible D gene (6 bases). The CDR3 is 14 residues long. Per the germline V gene, CDR1 is MNHEY and CDR2 is SMNVEV (reference sequence). V was shortened by 3 bases and J by 2 bases, with 11 bases between the two germline ends. The CDR3 is CASSLEGRTYEQYF. CDR3 coding DNA: TGTGCCAGCAGTTTGGAGGGGAGGACCTACGAGCAGTACTTC.

This clone has a single count. This same CDR3 is encoded by further DNA sequences in the sample. The rearrangement joins TRBV4-1 to TRBJ1-2; possibly TRBD1 for D (5 bases). V was shortened by 1 base and J by 4 bases, with 7 bases between the two germline ends. From germline, CDR1 is MGHRA and CDR2 YSYEKL. The CDR3 is made up of 13 amino acids. CDR3: CASSQGGVYGYTF. In nucleotides, the CDR3 is TGCGCCAGCAGCCAAGGGGGGGTCTATGGCTACACCTTC.

CDR3 sequence reads: CASSVGTGEQFF. The CDR3 DNA reads as TGTGCCAGCAGCGTAGGGACAGGCGAGCAGTTCTTC. J is TRBJ2-1 and V is TRBV7-9, with 8 nucleotides matching TRBD1. The germline gives CDR1 SEHNR, CDR2 FQNEAQ (reference sequence). The CDR3 runs 12 residues. Losses at the gene ends were 5 bases for V and 10 bases for J; bases not matched to a gene: 4.